The 14 T cell receptor beta chains below were found in one sample sequenced in a study of blood T cell repertoires in COVID-19. Measured with immunoSEQ multiplex PCR; TCRdb has only the in-frame clones, and not every one. The sample has 98,000 or so clones, roughly 85% seen once. Material for sequencing was peripheral blood. The receptor source for this set is a human donor in a cohort sampled during active COVID-19.

The chain recombines TRBV5-6 with TRBJ2-2, with 9 bases fitting TRBD1. Germline V CDR1 and CDR2: SGHDT, YYEEEE. V was clipped by 2 bases and J by 7 bases; unmatched bases: 6. This CDR3 region has 15 residues. CDR3 DNA sequence: TGTGCCAGCAGCTTACTGACAGGGGGTGTCGGGGAGCTGTTTTTT. This codes for CASSLLTGGVGELFF.

The chain is built from TRBV11-1 and TRBJ2-1; 7 bases align to TRBD2. This CDR3 contains 15 residues. Germline CDR1 reads SGHAT; CDR2 reads FQDESV (reference sequence). The V segment lost 1 base and the J segment 7 bases; nucleotides outside the gene matches: 7. CDR3 bases: TGTGCCAGCAGCTTAGTCGCGGGAGCGGGTAATGAGCAGTTCTTC. It yields the protein CASSLVAGAGNEQFF.

V is TRBV6-1 and J is TRBJ1-2; TRBD1 agrees at 7 bases. Germline V gives CDR1 MNHNS, CDR2 SASEGT. V lost 1 base to trimming and J lost 2 bases; unmatched junction nucleotides: 4. The CDR3 is 15 amino acids. CDR3 nucleotides: TGTGCCAGCAGTGAAGGTCCAGGGGGAAACTATGGCTACACCTTC. Its translation is CASSEGPGGNYGYTF.

The J gene is TRBJ2-5, the V gene TRBV2; a weak D match, TRBD2 (6 bases). Germline CDR1 and CDR2: SNHLY and FYNNEI. V lost 6 bases to trimming and J lost 5 bases, with 19 bases between them. The CDR3 covers 15 residues. Here the CDR3 reads CASSRDSARGETQYF. The CDR3 nucleotides read TGTGCCAGCAGCCGTGACAGCGCCCGGGGGGAGACCCAGTACTTC. Looking up the rest from reference TRBV2 and TRBJ2-5 gives the full variable domain: EPEVTQTPSHQVTQMGQEVILRCVPISNHLYFYWYRQILGQKVEFLVSFYNNEISEKSEIFDDQFSVERPDGSNFTLKIRSTKLEDSAMYFCASSRDSARGETQYFGPGTRLLVL.

The chain is built from TRBV5-1 and TRBJ2-7, with TRBD1 matching 7 bases. The germline gives CDR1 SGHRS, CDR2 YFSETQ. The J segment lost 6 bases and the V segment lost 0 bases, leaving 9 bases of the junction unmatched. CDR3 length: 15 amino acids. For the CDR3, the DNA is TGCGCCAGCAGCTTGGAAGGGGACAGACCTGTCGAGCAGTACTTC. Translating gives CASSLEGDRPVEQYF. Looking up the rest from reference TRBV5-1 and TRBJ2-7 gives the full variable domain: KAGVTQTPRYLIKTRGQQVTLSCSPISGHRSVSWYQQTPGQGLQFLFEYFSETQRNKGNFPGRFSGRQFSNSRSEMNVSTLELGDSALYLCASSLEGDRPVEQYFGPGTRLTVT.

V gene TRBV27 combines with J gene TRBJ2-2; 11 bases fit TRBD2. Germline V gene lookup returns CDR1 MNHEY and CDR2 SMNVEV (reference sequence). The CDR3 sequence is 21 residues long. V trimming: 3 bases; J trimming: 2 bases; junction bases outside the gene matches: 17. The CDR3, as DNA: TGTGCCAGCAGTTTCACCGGGACTAGCGGACCACCTATACCCAACACCGGGGAGCTGTTTTTT. Encoded protein: CASSFTGTSGPPIPNTGELFF.

The genes are TRBV3-1 (or the pseudogene TRBV3-2) and TRBJ1-3, with D possibly being TRBD1 (6 bases). Germline CDR1 reads LGHDT; CDR2 reads YNNKEL (reference sequence). Trimming left V 0 bases short and J 0 bases short, with 12 bases between. This CDR3 contains 17 residues. The DNA for the CDR3 is TGTGCCAGCAGCCAAGATCTCCAGGGGATCTCTGGAAACACCATATATTTT. The encoded protein is CASSQDLQGISGNTIYF.

Worth noting for this clone: Other DNA sequences of this sample code for an identical CDR3. The chain recombines TRBV6-5 with TRBJ2-2, with D unclear. The germline CDR1 and CDR2 sequences are MNHEY and SVGAGI. The germline V and J ends were trimmed by 4 bases and 6 bases, with 9 bases remaining between them. The CDR3 loop spans 13 amino acids. The CDR3 spells CASSLELAGELFF. In DNA, the CDR3 is TGTGCCAGCAGTTTGGAGCTAGCCGGGGAGCTGTTTTTT.

The chain is built from TRBV9 and TRBJ2-5; D is undetermined. The CDR3 extends over 12 amino acids. The V end was cut by 3 bases, the J end by 8 bases, with 11 bases between. CDR1 is SGDLS and CDR2 is YYNGEE in the germline V gene. CDR3 sequence: CASSAPYQTQYF. CDR3 DNA: TGTGCCAGCAGCGCTCCCTATCAAACCCAGTACTTC.

The V call is TRBV15, the J call TRBJ2-1, with D possibly TRBD1 on 7 matching bases. CDR1 and CDR2 from the germline V gene are LNHNV and YYDKDF (reference sequence). This CDR3 region has 14 residues. The germline V and J ends were trimmed by 0 bases and 8 bases, with 11 bases remaining between them. The CDR3 reads CATSREGGGDEQFF. The CDR3 DNA is TGTGCCACCAGCAGAGAAGGAGGGGGCGATGAGCAGTTCTTC. Full variable domain (remainder filled in from reference TRBV15 and TRBJ2-1): DAMVIQNPRYQVTQFGKPVTLSCSQTLNHNVMYWYQQKSSQAPKLLFHYYDKDFNNEADTPDNFQSRRPNTSFCFLDIRSPGLGDTAMYLCATSREGGGDEQFFGPGTRLTVL.

This chain connects TRBV6-5 to TRBJ1-5; unclear D gene. CDR3 length: 14 amino acids. The V gene lost 2 bases and the J gene lost 2 bases, with 7 bases spanning the gap. Per the germline V gene, CDR1 is MNHEY and CDR2 is SVGAGI. The CDR3 DNA reads as TGTGCCAGCAGTTACGCGGGAGGCAATCAGCCCCAGCATTTT. The encoded protein is CASSYAGGNQPQHF.

V and J are TRBV6-5 and TRBJ1-4; 9 bases are shared with TRBD1. Germline V gene data show CDR1 as MNHEY and CDR2 as SVGAGI. The V segment lost 10 bases and the J segment 8 bases; nucleotides outside the gene matches: 8. This CDR3 comprises 13 residues. The CDR3 DNA is TGTGCCACAGGGGACAGGGCGGTCGAAAAACTGTTTTTT. It yields the protein CATGDRAVEKLFF.

V and J are TRBV28 and TRBJ2-2; D ambiguous. The CDR3 is made up of 13 amino acids. Trimming took off 2 bases at V and 3 bases at J, with 4 bases between the two ends. Germline V CDR1 and CDR2: MDHEN, SYDVKM. The CDR3 bases are TGTGCCAGCAGTTTACCATACACCGGGGAGCTGTTTTTT. This sequence encodes CASSLPYTGELFF.

The chain combines TRBV18 with TRBJ1-2; D remains ambiguous. Trimming removed 2 bases at V and 0 bases at J, with 10 bases between. Per the germline V gene, CDR1 is KGHSH and CDR2 is LQKENI. This CDR3 comprises 15 residues. The DNA of the CDR3 is TGTGCCAGCTCACCAGGGTTCGGAGCTAACTATGGCTACACCTTC. Protein: CASSPGFGANYGYTF.